This TCR beta chain emerged from a study of T cell repertoires in cytomegalovirus infection. In the study overall: Through public TCR beta signatures, both CMV infection and matching HLA type were indicated. Study findings and constraints: Dominant in the ex vivo response were TCR beta clonotypes restricted by HLA-C and specific for CMV. CMV carriers with the relevant HLA were identified by cumulative public TCR beta family frequency.

TCRdb re-analysed the reads in MiXCR, keeping a single row per CDR3 protein. The sample shows almost 90,000 distinct CDR3 sequences, 25% to 30% of them seen only once. V was pared by 5 bases and J by 1 base, with 4 bases of the junction left unmatched. Per germline, CDR1 LNHNV and CDR2 YYDKDF (reference sequence). The CDR3 runs to 15 residues. On this clonotype: The antigen remains undetermined.

This receptor was identified in a human donor in good health (CMV status not recorded). Some clones in this sample may be carry-over from other donors' samples. The sequencing here drew on CD8+ T cells from cultured PBMCs, taken from culture after CMV antigen stimulation. The chain links TRBV15 to TRBJ2-5; 10 bases are shared with TRBD2. CDR3 amino acids: CATSVSGGPQETQYF. In DNA, the CDR3 is TGTGCCACCAGCGTTAGCGGGGGGCCCCAAGAGACCCAGTACTTC.